Following are 22 T cell receptor beta chains from one sample sequenced in a study of cytomegalovirus exposure and HLA in healthy donors. Primers: 60 Vbeta forward and 13 Jbeta reverse. Sequenced by immunoSEQ multiplex PCR; TCRdb stores in-frame clones only, minus some. In the table there are approximately 100,000 clones, roughly 80% of which are singletons. The sequencing sample was made of PBMCs. Receptors were obtained from a female donor in good health and CMV-seropositive.

The CDR3 nucleotides are TGTGCCAGCTCACCGGTCGCAATGGGTCCCGGAGGGCTCCGTTCACCCCTCCACTTT. Encoded protein: CASSPVAMGPGGLRSPLHF. The J gene is TRBJ1-6, the V gene TRBV18; D not certain. V was trimmed by 3 bases and J by 9 bases, leaving 27 bases between them. This CDR3 has 19 residues. Per the germline V gene, CDR1 is KGHSH and CDR2 is LQKENI.

The rearrangement uses TRBV5-1 and TRBJ2-1; a weak D match, TRBD2 (5 bases). Trimming cost V 0 bases and J 3 bases, with 13 bases left between them. The CDR3 consists of 16 residues. The germline V gene has CDR1 SGHRS and CDR2 YFSETQ. The CDR3 nucleotides are TGCGCCAGCAGCTTGGTTCTTTCGACTAACTACAATGAGCAGTTCTTC. Its translation: CASSLVLSTNYNEQFF. The full variable domain, completed using reference TRBV5-1 and TRBJ2-1, is KAGVTQTPRYLIKTRGQQVTLSCSPISGHRSVSWYQQTPGQGLQFLFEYFSETQRNKGNFPGRFSGRQFSNSRSEMNVSTLELGDSALYLCASSLVLSTNYNEQFFGPGTRLTVL.

This chain links TRBV6-1 with TRBJ2-5, with 7 bases matching TRBD1. Germline lookup yields CDR1 MNHNS and CDR2 SASEGT. The CDR3 runs 15 residues. V shed 5 bases, J shed 3 bases, and the junction held 9 bases outside the gene matches. For the CDR3, the DNA is TGTGCCAGCAGTCTAGGTGGGGACAGAGAAGAGACCCAGTACTTC. Translated, it gives CASSLGGDREETQYF.

This chain connects TRBV27 to TRBJ2-3; TRBD2 agrees at 13 bases. Per germline, CDR1 MNHEY and CDR2 SMNVEV (reference sequence). The length of the CDR3 is 16 residues. V shed 5 bases, J shed 5 bases, and the junction held 7 bases outside the gene matches. CDR3 sequence reads: CASSKLAGGSGDTQYF. CDR3 sequence (DNA): TGTGCCAGCAGTAAACTAGCGGGAGGGTCAGGAGATACGCAGTATTTT.

The chain is built from TRBV4-3 and TRBJ2-6; D unclear. CDR3 size: 16 residues. Trimming took off 3 bases at V and 2 bases at J, with 11 bases between the two ends. Germline CDR1 and CDR2: LGHNA and YSLEER. CDR3 coding DNA: TGCGCCAGCAGCCAGAGAAATGGAGCTGGGGCCAACGTCCTGACTTTC. Translating it yields CASSQRNGAGANVLTF.

This clone was observed once. The genes are TRBV7-9 and TRBJ2-6; no firm D call. The ends were cut back, 7 bases at V and 4 bases at J, with 14 bases in the middle. In germline, CDR1 is SEHNR, CDR2 FQNEAQ (reference sequence). The CDR3 sequence is 15 residues long. The CDR3 reads CASTKTPPGANVLTF. The DNA of the CDR3 is TGTGCCAGCACCAAGACACCCCCCGGGGCCAACGTCCTGACTTTC.

This clone was seen more than once but under ten times. V and J are TRBV7-9 and TRBJ2-1; D is perhaps TRBD1 (5 bases). V was cut by 1 base and J by 9 bases, with 7 bases left in between. This CDR3 region has 12 residues. Germline assignment: CDR1 SEHNR and CDR2 FQNEAQ (reference sequence). The CDR3 loop is CASSLGRGEQFF. The CDR3 DNA reads as TGTGCCAGCAGCTTAGGAAGGGGTGAGCAGTTCTTC.

The chain uses TRBV30 and TRBJ2-7, with 11 bases identical to TRBD1. After removal of 1 base from V and 7 bases from J, the junction contained 6 bases not matched to a gene. The CDR3 totals 14 residues. CDR1 and CDR2 (germline): GTSNPN, SVGIG (reference sequence). The CDR3 coding sequence is TGTGCCTGGAGTGCGGGGACAGGGGGTCGGGAGCAGTACTTC. Amino acids: CAWSAGTGGREQYF. Together with reference TRBV30 and TRBJ2-7, the CDR3 gives the full variable domain: SQTIHQWPATLVQPVGSPLSLECTVEGTSNPNLYWYRQAAGRGLQLLFYSVGIGQISSEVPQNLSASRPQDRQFILSSKKLLLSDSGFYLCAWSAGTGGREQYFGPGTRLTVT.

The J gene is TRBJ2-7, the V gene TRBV30; the match to TRBD1 covers 8 bases. CDR3 length: 13 amino acids. Germline CDR1 reads GTSNPN; CDR2 reads SVGIG (reference sequence). The ends lost 8 bases at V and 12 bases at J; junction bases unmatched: 18. CDR3: CAGARQGTPSWYF. CDR3 nucleotides: TGTGCCGGGGCTCGACAGGGGACGCCGTCGTGGTACTTC.

This clone was seen more than once but under ten times. This chain uses TRBV4-2 with TRBJ1-1, with 7 bases fitting TRBD1. CDR1 is LGHNA, CDR2 YNFKEQ, per germline. Trimming took 4 bases from V and 0 from J; bases not matched to a gene: 5. The CDR3 length is 15 residues. CDR3 in DNA: TGTGCCAGCAGCCCAGGGGACAGATTGAACACTGAAGCTTTCTTT. This encodes CASSPGDRLNTEAFF.

This chain joins TRBV28 and TRBJ1-4; D not certain. The CDR3 runs to 17 residues. In germline, CDR1 is MDHEN, CDR2 SYDVKM. The V end was cut by 6 bases, the J end by 0 bases, with 17 bases between. The CDR3 here is CASSNGGSPSTNEKLFF. The DNA for the CDR3 is TGTGCCAGCAGCAATGGAGGTTCCCCGTCAACTAATGAAAAACTGTTTTTT.

The chain uses TRBV10-3 and TRBJ1-5; 8 positions match TRBD1. Germline V gene sequence: CDR1 ENHRY, CDR2 SYGVKD. The CDR3 covers 14 residues. The junction had 5 bases not matched to a gene; V was cut back by 5 bases and J by 5 bases. The chain's CDR3 is CAISQTGAYQPQHF. For the CDR3, the DNA is TGTGCCATCAGTCAGACAGGGGCCTATCAGCCCCAGCATTTT.

The CDR3 DNA follows: TGTGCCAGCTCAACACTAGCGGGTGCCCAAGAGACCCAGTACTTC. Translated, it gives CASSTLAGAQETQYF. The chain uses TRBV6-1 and TRBJ2-5, with 9 bases fitting TRBD2. V shed 8 bases and J 1 base; nucleotides not matched to a gene: 8. The CDR3 loop spans 15 amino acids. Germline CDR1 reads MNHNS; CDR2 reads SASEGT.

This chain uses TRBV2 with TRBJ1-1, with D hard to call. V was trimmed by 2 bases and J by 1 base, leaving 5 bases between them. The CDR3 totals 13 residues. From germline, CDR1 is SNHLY and CDR2 FYNNEI. CDR3 protein: CASSESQNTEAFF. For the CDR3, the DNA is TGTGCCAGCAGTGAAAGCCAGAACACTGAAGCTTTCTTT.

The chain employs TRBV2 and TRBJ2-7, with TRBD2 as a possible D gene (5 bases). The ends were cut back, 8 bases at V and 4 bases at J, with 12 bases in the middle. This CDR3 region has 12 residues. Germline CDR1 reads SNHLY; CDR2 reads FYNNEI. CDR3 sequence (DNA): TGTGCCAGCGAGAGGGAAGCTTACGAGCAGTACTTC. Protein product: CASEREAYEQYF.

In DNA form, the CDR3 reads TGTGCCAGCAGCCTGCTCGGGGGCACTGAAGCTTTCTTT. As protein: CASSLLGGTEAFF. The chain recombines TRBV7-3 with TRBJ1-1, with D possibly matching TRBD1 (5 bases). With 5 bases removed from V and 4 bases from J, the gap between germline ends came to 11 bases. Germline CDR1 reads SGHTA; CDR2 reads FQGTGA. This CDR3 is built from 13 residues.

The chain carries TRBV9 and TRBJ2-7, with 8 bases that match TRBD1. J lost 4 bases, V lost 2 bases, and 5 bases had no gene match. The CDR3 totals 14 residues. CDR1 is SGDLS, CDR2 YYNGEE, per germline. CDR3 DNA: TGTGCCAGCAGCGTCGGTCAGGGGGCATACGAGCAGTACTTC. Amino acids: CASSVGQGAYEQYF.

This chain joins TRBV21-1 and TRBJ2-3; no check of the table's D call, TRBD2, against the DNA was made. TRBV21-1 is a recognized pseudogene. There are 16 residues in the CDR3. The CDR3 sequence: CASSNPAGGSTDTQYF. In DNA form, the CDR3 reads TGTGCCAGCAGCAACCCAGCGGGGGGGAGCACAGATACGCAGTATTTT.

The V gene is TRBV2, the J gene TRBJ1-2; D uncertain. Trimming removed 6 bases at V and 2 bases at J, with 10 bases between. From germline, CDR1 is SNHLY and CDR2 FYNNEI. This CDR3 is built from 13 residues. In DNA form, the CDR3 reads TGTGCCAGCAGCTCAACAGAAAACTATGGCTACACCTTC. Protein sequence: CASSSTENYGYTF.

The V and J genes are TRBV15 and TRBJ2-1; 8 bases align to TRBD2. This CDR3 spans 18 amino acids. The junction had 7 bases not matched to a gene; V was cut back by 0 bases and J by 0 bases. Germline-derived CDR1 and CDR2 are LNHNV and YYDKDF (reference sequence). CDR3 region: CATSRDGGGGSSYNEQFF. As DNA, the CDR3 is TGTGCCACCAGCAGAGATGGCGGCGGGGGGAGCTCCTACAATGAGCAGTTCTTC.

The V and J genes are TRBV7-2 and TRBJ1-3, with TRBD1 matching 8 bases. The CDR3 extends over 14 amino acids. The V gene end was trimmed by 8 bases and the J gene end by 1 base; junction bases not matched to a gene: 4. Per the germline V gene, CDR1 is SGHTA and CDR2 is FQGNSA. CDR3 sequence reads: CASGQGRSGNTIYF. For the CDR3, the DNA is TGTGCCAGCGGACAGGGAAGGTCTGGAAACACCATATATTTT.

The chain recombines TRBV12-5 with TRBJ2-6; 11 bases are shared with TRBD1. V lost 5 bases and J lost 0; bases outside the gene matches: 6. In germline, CDR1 is LGHNT, CDR2 FRNRAP. CDR3 size: 18 residues. The DNA of the CDR3 is TGTGCTAGTGGTCCCGGACAGGGGGCATTCTCTGGGGCCAACGTCCTGACTTTC. Translating gives CASGPGQGAFSGANVLTF.